Following are 24 T cell receptor beta chains from one sample sequenced in a study of identical twins. TCRdb re-derived calls from the 5' RACE reads in MiXCR, one entry per CDR3 protein. The data contain roughly 750,000 distinct CDR3 sequences, less than 25% of them singletons. This sample also belongs to another study, concerning T cells expressing NK-cell markers.

The sequenced sample was PBMCs. These receptors came from a woman aged 18 to 35 in good health.

V usage is TRBV20-1 and J usage is TRBJ2-5; maybe TRBD1 (6 bases). Germline V gene lookup returns CDR1 DFQATT and CDR2 SNEGSKA (reference sequence). The CDR3 runs to 14 residues. V was shortened by 0 bases and J by 1 base, with 9 bases between the two germline ends. The DNA of the CDR3 is TGCAGTGCTAGAGATCCCAGGGGCCAAGAGACCCAGTACTTC. Encoded protein: CSARDPRGQETQYF.

This clonotype showed up just a few times. V usage is TRBV12-3 or TRBV12-4 and J usage is TRBJ1-5, with D possibly being TRBD1 (5 bases). V shed 6 bases and J shed 6 bases, with 12 bases lying between them. There are 13 residues in the CDR3. In nucleotides, the CDR3 is TGTGCCAGCAGCCAGTCAGGGAGTCAGCCCCAGCATTTT. As protein: CASSQSGSQPQHF.

The genes are TRBV2 and TRBJ1-1; maybe TRBD1 (6 bases). The CDR3 extends over 14 amino acids. V was clipped by 8 bases and J by 0 bases, with 13 bases between them. Germline-derived CDR1 and CDR2 are SNHLY and FYNNEI. CDR3 loop: CASGRQVMNTEAFF. CDR3 sequence (DNA): TGTGCCAGCGGACGACAGGTCATGAACACTGAAGCTTTCTTT.

V and J are TRBV6-5 and TRBJ2-2; perhaps TRBD2 as D (5 bases). The CDR3 is 15 residues long. Germline assignment: CDR1 MNHEY and CDR2 SVGAGI. Trimming cost V 0 bases and J 4 bases, with 9 bases left between them. The CDR3: CASSYSTGSTGELFF. CDR3 in DNA: TGTGCCAGCAGTTACTCGACTGGGAGCACCGGGGAGCTGTTTTTT.

The chain's CDR3 is CASSPFGGGAGEAFF. The CDR3 bases are TGTGCCAGCAGCCCCTTTGGAGGGGGAGCTGGTGAAGCTTTCTTT. This sequence joins TRBV4-2 and TRBJ1-1, with a tentative D call TRBD1 (6 bases). The V end lost 4 bases, the J end lost 7 bases, and 19 bases lay between the germline ends. CDR1 is LGHNA, CDR2 YNFKEQ, per germline. This CDR3 has 15 amino acids.

This clonotype was detected a few times. The chain combines TRBV4-2 with TRBJ2-5; 12 bases align to TRBD1. CDR1 LGHNA and CDR2 YNFKEQ come from the germline V gene. This CDR3 spans 16 amino acids. V lost 1 base to trimming and J lost 3 bases; unmatched junction nucleotides: 3. CDR3 sequence reads: CASSQGGTGGEETQYF. Written as DNA, the CDR3 is TGTGCCAGCAGCCAAGGTGGGACAGGGGGCGAAGAGACCCAGTACTTC.

This clonotype was seen repeatedly, ten times or more. The rearrangement uses TRBV5-1 and TRBJ1-2; the D gene is possibly TRBD1 (5 bases). Germline CDR1 is SGHRS and CDR2 is YFSETQ. V was pared by 0 bases and J by 3 bases, with 9 bases between. This CDR3 is 14 amino acids long. CDR3: CASSLDRSDYGYTF. The CDR3 region has the DNA TGCGCCAGCAGCTTGGACAGGTCTGACTATGGCTACACCTTC. The entire variable domain, with the rest obtained from reference TRBV5-1 and TRBJ1-2, is as follows: KAGVTQTPRYLIKTRGQQVTLSCSPISGHRSVSWYQQTPGQGLQFLFEYFSETQRNKGNFPGRFSGRQFSNSRSEMNVSTLELGDSALYLCASSLDRSDYGYTFGSGTRLTVV.

This sequence joins TRBV12-3 or TRBV12-4 and TRBJ1-1; tentative D call: TRBD1 (6 bases). The CDR3 consists of 14 residues. V lost 6 bases, J lost 3 bases, and 14 bases lay in between. CDR3: CASSHRVLDTEAFF. The CDR3 coding sequence is TGTGCCAGCAGCCACAGGGTTCTTGACACTGAAGCTTTCTTT.

This clonotype was seen at least ten times. This sequence joins TRBV18 and TRBJ2-1; D gene ambiguous. Trimming removed 1 base at V and 5 bases at J, with 12 bases between. CDR1 and CDR2 (germline): KGHSH, LQKENI. The CDR3 contains 15 residues. The CDR3: CASSPQGFSNNEQFF. In DNA, the CDR3 is TGTGCCAGCTCACCACAGGGATTTAGTAACAATGAGCAGTTCTTC.

The gene calls are TRBV12-3 or TRBV12-4 and TRBJ2-3; 8 bases map to TRBD2. Germline trimming cut 5 bases from V and 4 bases from J; bases unmatched to any gene: 8. This CDR3 has 15 amino acids. This CDR3 is CASSLPGGAADTQYF. CDR3 coding DNA: TGTGCCAGCAGTCTACCCGGGGGGGCCGCAGATACGCAGTATTTT.

The sample holds a few counts of this clonotype. The J gene is TRBJ1-1, the V gene TRBV7-9; D perhaps matches TRBD1 (5 bases). The CDR3 covers 12 residues. Deletions cut 7 bases from V and 2 bases from J, with 8 bases between. The germline V gene has CDR1 SEHNR and CDR2 FQNEAQ (reference sequence). The CDR3 sequence: CASKGDNTEAFF. The CDR3 nucleotides are TGTGCCAGCAAAGGGGATAACACTGAAGCTTTCTTT. Supplemented by reference TRBV7-9 and TRBJ1-1, the full variable domain reads DTGVSQNPRHKITKRGQNVTFRCDPISEHNRLYWYRQTLGQGPEFLTYFQNEAQLEKSRLLSDRFSAERPKGSFSTLEIQRTEQGDSAMYLCASKGDNTEAFFGQGTRLTVV.

About this clonotype itself: At one boundary the junction diverges from the germline segment, which might be a read error. The chain links TRBV7-7 to TRBJ2-2; D unresolved. Germline V lookup: CDR1 SSHAT, CDR2 FNYEAQ (reference sequence). CDR3 length: 14 amino acids. The CDR3 loop reads CASSLLERTGELFF. The DNA of the CDR3 is TGTGCTAGCAGCTTGCTTGAAAGGACCGGGGAGCTGTTTTTT.

This clonotype was detected ten times or more. The V and J genes are TRBV10-3 and TRBJ2-5; no clear D gene. Between the trimmed V and J ends, which lost 3 bases and 3 bases, there was a span of 11 bases. The V gene's germline CDR1 is ENHRY and CDR2 SYGVKD. This CDR3 spans 14 amino acids. The CDR3 DNA follows: TGTGCCATCAGTGACTGGACCCGGGAAGAGACCCAGTACTTC. Its protein is CAISDWTREETQYF.

This clonotype has just a few counts. J is TRBJ1-1 and V is TRBV29-1; D gene ambiguous. V was trimmed by 5 bases and J by 5 bases, leaving 9 bases between them. Germline V gene data show CDR1 as SQVTM and CDR2 as ANQGSEA. CDR3 length equals 11 residues. CDR3 residues: CSVLSRTEAFF. The CDR3 nucleotides are TGCAGCGTTCTTTCCAGAACTGAAGCTTTCTTT.

The rearrangement links TRBV24-1 to TRBJ2-3, with TRBD2 identical over 8 bases. Looked up from germline, CDR1 is KGHDR and CDR2 is SFDVKD. V gave up 6 bases and J gave up 3 bases; unmatched junction bases: 7. The CDR3 runs 15 residues. This CDR3 is CATSSQTGGTDTQYF. The DNA for the CDR3 is TGTGCCACCAGTTCCCAGACGGGAGGGACAGATACGCAGTATTTT.

This clonotype showed up many times. The chain's CDR3 is CSVGGGLGYTF. The CDR3 DNA reads as TGCAGCGTGGGAGGGGGCTTAGGCTACACCTTC. J is TRBJ1-2 and V is TRBV29-1; 7 nucleotides line up with TRBD1. The CDR3 extends over 11 amino acids. The germline gives CDR1 SQVTM, CDR2 ANQGSEA. V shed 6 bases and J 8 bases; nucleotides not matched to a gene: 6.

This clonotype turned up a few times. The genes are TRBV7-9 and TRBJ2-1; 7 positions match TRBD1. The CDR3 extends over 17 amino acids. Germline assignment: CDR1 SEHNR and CDR2 FQNEAQ (reference sequence). V was clipped by 1 base and J by 2 bases; unmatched bases: 8. The CDR3 sequence: CASSLGKPGQTYNEQFF. CDR3 nucleotides: TGTGCCAGCAGCTTAGGGAAGCCGGGACAGACCTACAATGAGCAGTTCTTC.

The chain joins TRBV2 to TRBJ2-5; D is uncertain. V was shortened by 6 bases and J by 3 bases, with 8 bases between the two germline ends. Germline lookup yields CDR1 SNHLY and CDR2 FYNNEI. CDR3 length: 12 residues. CDR3 in amino acids: CASSWTEETQYF. Written as DNA, the CDR3 is TGTGCCAGCAGCTGGACGGAAGAGACCCAGTACTTC.

The V gene is TRBV29-1, the J gene TRBJ2-1, with D tentatively TRBD2 (6 bases). CDR1 SQVTM and CDR2 ANQGSEA come from the germline V gene. V gave up 5 bases and J gave up 3 bases, with 17 bases separating them. The length of the CDR3 is 15 residues. CDR3 DNA: TGCAGCGTTTCGGGGACTCGTGGCGACTACAATGAGCAGTTCTTC. Its translation is CSVSGTRGDYNEQFF.

This chain connects TRBV20-1 to TRBJ2-1, with D perhaps TRBD1 or TRBD2 (5 bases each). Trimming stripped 2 bases from V and 10 bases from J, with 21 bases between. Per the germline V gene, CDR1 is DFQATT and CDR2 is SNEGSKA (reference sequence). The CDR3 sequence is 15 residues long. The CDR3 is CSARFRDRPTQEQFF. The DNA of the CDR3 is TGCAGTGCTAGATTTCGGGACCGACCAACACAGGAGCAGTTCTTC.

This clonotype was found a few times. The chain uses TRBV7-2 and TRBJ1-1, with D maybe TRBD1 (5 bases). The CDR3 is made up of 13 amino acids. CDR1 is SGHTA and CDR2 is FQGNSA in the germline V gene. V lost 5 bases to trimming and J lost 5 bases, with 12 bases between them. Here the CDR3 DNA reads TGTGCCAGCAGCCGGGACCATGCTACTGAAGCTTTCTTT. It specifies CASSRDHATEAFF.

The genes are TRBV5-1 and TRBJ1-1; TRBD1 matches at 7 bases. The germline CDR1 and CDR2 sequences are SGHRS and YFSETQ. V was clipped by 2 bases and J by 7 bases; unmatched bases: 8. The CDR3 is made up of 14 amino acids. CDR3 nucleotides: TGCGCCAGCAGCTTTACCCCGGACAGGAATGAAGCTTTCTTT. It yields the protein CASSFTPDRNEAFF.

The DNA for the CDR3 is TGCAGTGCGAACCCCACCTGGGGGGTTAGCACAGATACGCAGTATTTT. As protein: CSANPTWGVSTDTQYF. The chain is built from TRBV20-1 and TRBJ2-3, with TRBD2 as a possible D gene (6 bases). This CDR3 comprises 16 residues. Looked up from germline, CDR1 is DFQATT and CDR2 is SNEGSKA (reference sequence). The V gene lost 6 bases and the J gene lost 0 bases, with 19 bases spanning the gap.

Many counts were recorded for this clonotype. The gene calls are TRBV5-1 and TRBJ1-1; no reliable D call. Trimming stripped 2 bases from V and 7 bases from J, with 12 bases between. The CDR3 covers 13 residues. Germline lookup yields CDR1 SGHRS and CDR2 YFSETQ. CDR3 DNA: TGCGCCAGCAGCTTTGGTGAAGAATATGAAGCTTTCTTT. Its translation: CASSFGEEYEAFF.